These 20 T cell receptor beta chains were sequenced from one sample in a study of blood T cell repertoires in COVID-19. The method was immunoSEQ multiplex PCR; TCRdb's version includes in-frame clones alone and lacks a portion of them. The data hold 250,000 or so clones, with around 82% observed a single time. Specimen: PBMCs or T cells enriched from blood (not recorded which). The receptors were sampled from a man in his forties or fifties who had recovered from COVID-19.

J is TRBJ1-2 and V is TRBV27, with 9 bases that match TRBD1. The length of the CDR3 is 14 residues. The J segment lost 8 bases and the V segment lost 5 bases, leaving 9 bases of the junction unmatched. Germline lookup yields CDR1 MNHEY and CDR2 SMNVEV (reference sequence). The CDR3 reads CASSPARDRAGYTF. Written as DNA, the CDR3 is TGTGCCAGCAGTCCCGCCCGGGACAGGGCCGGCTACACCTTC.

The gene calls are TRBV6-4 and TRBJ2-3, with a weak D call TRBD1 (6 bases). Germline V gene lookup returns CDR1 MRHNA and CDR2 SNTAGT. The ends were cut back, 6 bases at V and 4 bases at J, with 11 bases in the middle. The CDR3 runs 13 residues. This CDR3 is CASSLRTADTQYF. In DNA, the CDR3 is TGTGCCAGCAGCCTCAGGACAGCAGATACGCAGTATTTT.

V and J are TRBV3-1 (or the pseudogene TRBV3-2) and TRBJ2-7; 7 bases agree with TRBD1. The germline gives CDR1 LGHDT, CDR2 YNNKEL (reference sequence). With V trimmed by 5 bases and J by 2 bases, 6 bases remained unmatched. The CDR3 runs 14 residues. The CDR3 protein is CASSGRTGPYEQYF. In DNA, the CDR3 is TGTGCCAGCAGCGGACGGACAGGACCCTACGAGCAGTACTTC.

The chain employs TRBV10-1 and TRBJ2-1; D is perhaps TRBD1 (5 bases). In germline, CDR1 is WNHNN, CDR2 SYGVQD (reference sequence). This CDR3 has 15 residues. Between the trimmed V and J ends, which lost 0 bases and 3 bases, there was a span of 9 bases. This CDR3 reads CASSESGANYNEQFF. For the CDR3, the DNA is TGCGCCAGCAGTGAGTCAGGGGCTAACTACAATGAGCAGTTCTTC.

The genes are TRBV9 and TRBJ2-3; maybe TRBD1 (6 bases). The germline CDR1 and CDR2 sequences are SGDLS and YYNGEE. This CDR3 has 19 residues. Trimming shortened V by 4 bases and J by 5 bases, and 29 bases separated the two germline ends. In DNA form, the CDR3 reads TGTGCCAGCAGCTCCGACAGGAAACTATGTATAATCGGTGTAGATACGCAGTATTTT. Amino acids: CASSSDRKLCIIGVDTQYF.

The CDR3 spells CASTLGGAGTGELFF. CDR3 nucleotides: TGTGCCAGCACCCTCGGGGGGGCAGGCACCGGGGAGCTGTTTTTT. The rearrangement links TRBV5-6 to TRBJ2-2; 8 bases align to TRBD2. CDR3 size: 15 residues. Germline V CDR1 and CDR2: SGHDT, YYEEEE. The J segment lost 4 bases and the V segment lost 6 bases, leaving 8 bases of the junction unmatched.

The chain couples TRBV5-1 to TRBJ1-5; 7 positions match TRBD1. V lost 5 bases and J lost 2; bases outside the gene matches: 4. Germline loops: CDR1 SGHRS, CDR2 YFSETQ. There are 14 residues in the CDR3. The CDR3 DNA sequence: TGCGCCAGCAGGGAAGGACAGGGCAATCAGCCCCAGCATTTT. Translation: CASREGQGNQPQHF.

This clone was seen just once. The chain is built from TRBV3-1 (or the pseudogene TRBV3-2) and TRBJ2-7; D perhaps matches TRBD2 (6 bases). The CDR3 spans 14 residues. Germline values: CDR1 LGHDT, CDR2 YNNKEL (reference sequence). Trimming took off 5 bases at V and 2 bases at J, with 13 bases between the two ends. CDR3 in DNA: TGTGCCAGCAGCTCCGGGACTGGAACCTACGAGCAGTACTTC. It codes for CASSSGTGTYEQYF.

The chain has TRBV2 and TRBJ2-7; 10 nucleotides line up with TRBD1. V lost 4 bases and J lost 4; bases outside the gene matches: 7. The length of the CDR3 is 15 residues. Per the germline V gene, CDR1 is SNHLY and CDR2 is FYNNEI. The CDR3: CASSGTGTGAYEQYF. The CDR3 DNA reads TGTGCCAGCAGTGGTACCGGGACAGGGGCGTACGAGCAGTACTTC.

The V call is TRBV19, the J call TRBJ1-5; D is uncertain. CDR3 length: 15 residues. Germline V gene data show CDR1 as LNHDA and CDR2 as SQIVND (reference sequence). The V gene lost 3 bases and the J gene lost 2 bases, with 11 bases spanning the gap. The CDR3 here is CASSIGDRRNQPQHF. The CDR3 region has the DNA TGTGCCAGTAGTATCGGGGATCGGCGCAATCAGCCCCAGCATTTT.

This clone was counted between two and nine times. The chain carries TRBV5-5 and TRBJ1-1; D is uncertain. CDR1 is SGHKS and CDR2 is YYEKEE in the germline V gene (reference sequence). The CDR3 consists of 13 residues. Trimming left V 4 bases short and J 1 base short, with 8 bases between. This CDR3 is CASSLFWNTEAFF. The CDR3 nucleotides read TGTGCCAGCAGCCTGTTTTGGAACACTGAAGCTTTCTTT.

CDR3 sequence reads: CASSLARQGRQPQHF. Here the CDR3 DNA reads TGTGCCAGCAGCTTAGCGCGACAGGGTAGACAGCCCCAGCATTTT. The chain couples TRBV7-8 to TRBJ1-5; 7 nucleotides align to TRBD1. Trimming cost V 0 bases and J 7 bases; bases outside gene matches: 6. The CDR3 spans 15 residues. Germline V gene data show CDR1 as SGHVS and CDR2 as FQNEAQ.

The chain combines TRBV18 with TRBJ2-2; 12 positions agree with TRBD2. Unmatched junction bases numbered 13, after V lost 6 bases and J lost 2 bases. The CDR3 runs to 19 residues. Per germline, CDR1 KGHSH and CDR2 LQKENI. CDR3 sequence: CASSSRTSGTTPNTGELFF. CDR3 bases: TGTGCCAGCTCCTCGAGGACTAGCGGGACAACCCCTAACACCGGGGAGCTGTTTTTT.

The chain couples TRBV6-5 to TRBJ1-2, with unresolved D. Per germline, CDR1 MNHEY and CDR2 SVGAGI. CDR3 size: 13 residues. Trimming pared 6 bases from V and 2 bases from J, leaving 10 bases between. The CDR3 loop is CASSSPRNYGYTF. The CDR3 DNA sequence: TGTGCCAGCAGCTCCCCGAGGAACTATGGCTACACCTTC.

This clone was detected once. This chain links TRBV5-6 with TRBJ1-1; TRBD1 might be the D (5 bases). Germline V lookup: CDR1 SGHDT, CDR2 YYEEEE. Trimming removed 3 bases from V and 0 bases from J, with 12 bases in between. The CDR3 runs 15 residues. DNA for the CDR3: TGTGCCAGCAGCTACCGGGGGGTGGTGAACACTGAAGCTTTCTTT. Protein: CASSYRGVVNTEAFF.

This clone ranks as medium-sized. The gene calls are TRBV4-3 and TRBJ2-7; D perhaps matches TRBD2 (7 bases). CDR1 is LGHNA and CDR2 is YSLEER in the germline V gene. The ends were cut back, 4 bases at V and 6 bases at J, with 22 bases in the middle. This CDR3 has 16 residues. The CDR3 here is CASSPGGGGSAFEQYF. CDR3 bases: TGCGCCAGCAGCCCTGGGGGGGGCGGGAGCGCCTTCGAGCAGTACTTC.

This clone showed up just once. The gene calls are TRBV9 and TRBJ2-1; 8 bases align to TRBD2. Germline CDR1 is SGDLS and CDR2 is YYNGEE. The CDR3 runs to 16 residues. The ends lost 3 bases at V and 6 bases at J; junction bases unmatched: 11. In nucleotides, the CDR3 is TGTGCCAGCAGCGAACTCGGCGGCGGGGGGTTCAATGAGCAGTTCTTC. Its protein product is CASSELGGGGFNEQFF.

The chain employs TRBV5-4 and TRBJ2-3; D gene uncertain. This CDR3 has 14 residues. V was shortened by 2 bases and J by 0 bases, with 7 bases between the two germline ends. CDR1 and CDR2 (germline): SGHNT, YYREEE (reference sequence). The CDR3 coding sequence is TGTGCCAGCAGCTTAAGAGCTAGCACAGATACGCAGTATTTT. This codes for CASSLRASTDTQYF.

This chain joins TRBV2 and TRBJ1-1; no reliable D call. V lost 4 bases and J lost 10, with 16 bases in between. This CDR3 region has 13 residues. Germline V CDR1 and CDR2: SNHLY, FYNNEI. CDR3 sequence: CASSALPRDRAFF. CDR3 DNA sequence: TGTGCCAGCAGTGCCCTTCCGAGGGATCGAGCTTTCTTT.

This chain joins TRBV24-1 and TRBJ2-2; 9 nucleotides align to TRBD2. The CDR3 covers 16 residues. The V gene end was trimmed by 3 bases and the J gene end by 5 bases; junction bases not matched to a gene: 6. CDR1 is KGHDR, CDR2 SFDVKD, per germline. CDR3 region: CATSDVTSGLTGELFF. CDR3 bases: TGTGCCACCAGTGATGTGACTAGCGGTCTAACCGGGGAGCTGTTTTTT.